What follows are 26 T cell receptor beta chains derived from one specimen sequenced in a study of T-cell memory formation after mild COVID-19. TCRdb reprocessed the 5' RACE reads with MiXCR, giving one entry per CDR3 protein. Altogether hundreds of thousands of distinct CDR3 sequences are present, roughly 17% being singletons, with the ten largest covering 8.1%. Sequenced input: PBMCs or a T cell subset sorted from them (not recorded which). These receptors all stem from an adult woman who had mild COVID-19 (a few samples of this study predate the infection). Cell type and time point are not known.

This clonotype was detected a few times. The rearrangement joins TRBV12-3 or TRBV12-4 to TRBJ2-3, with a possible D match to TRBD2 (5 bases). The CDR3 spans 19 residues. V dropped 4 bases and J dropped 1 base, with 24 bases sitting between them. CDR3 DNA: TGTGCCAGCAGTTGTCCTCGGACTCTCAATACGTCCTGCACAGATACGCAGTATTTT. This translates into CASSCPRTLNTSCTDTQYF.

This chain uses TRBV2 with TRBJ2-7; TRBD1 or TRBD2 may be the D gene (6 bases each). The V gene's germline CDR1 is SNHLY and CDR2 FYNNEI. The V end lost 7 bases, the J end lost 2 bases, and 15 bases lay between the germline ends. The CDR3 has 14 residues. The chain's CDR3 is CASMPGAQTYEQYF. The CDR3 region has the DNA TGTGCCAGCATGCCGGGGGCCCAAACCTACGAGCAGTACTTC.

This clonotype was seen a handful of times. The J gene is TRBJ2-5, the V gene TRBV15, with TRBD1 as a possible D gene (5 bases). The CDR3 has 18 amino acids. Trimming stripped 0 bases from V and 5 bases from J, with 22 bases between. Germline V gene sequence: CDR1 LNHNV, CDR2 YYDKDF (reference sequence). Here the CDR3 reads CATSRDRLGQIKWETQYF. CDR3 bases: TGTGCCACCAGCAGAGATCGGTTGGGGCAGATCAAGTGGGAGACCCAGTACTTC.

The V call is TRBV5-1, the J call TRBJ2-1; 10 nucleotides align to TRBD2. With V trimmed by 2 bases and J by 8 bases, 13 bases remained unmatched. The CDR3 spans 17 residues. Per germline, CDR1 SGHRS and CDR2 YFSETQ. The CDR3: CASSFIPGLATSDEQFF. The CDR3 DNA reads as TGCGCCAGCAGCTTCATTCCGGGACTAGCGACCTCCGATGAGCAGTTCTTC.

The gene calls are TRBV11-2 and TRBJ2-5; weak D call: TRBD2 (7 bases). Trimming stripped 1 base from V and 5 bases from J, with 14 bases between. The CDR3 contains 15 residues. Germline CDR1 is SGHAT and CDR2 is FQNNGV. In DNA form, the CDR3 reads TGTGCCAGCAGCTTAGTGACGGGGGGCAGGGAGACCCAGTACTTC. Amino acid sequence: CASSLVTGGRETQYF.

A few counts support this clonotype. The chain joins TRBV27 to TRBJ1-4, with D maybe TRBD1 (5 bases). Germline V gives CDR1 MNHEY, CDR2 SMNVEV (reference sequence). The CDR3 sequence is 14 residues long. Trimming shortened V by 7 bases and J by 7 bases, and 16 bases separated the two germline ends. The CDR3 nucleotides are TGTGCCAGCACCTCGGCAGGGTTCAGTGAAAAACTGTTTTTT. It yields the protein CASTSAGFSEKLFF.

The V gene is TRBV3-1, the J gene TRBJ2-7; TRBD1 agrees at 8 bases. CDR3 length equals 17 residues. The germline V gene has CDR1 LGHDT and CDR2 YNNKEL (reference sequence). V trimming: 1 base; J trimming: 2 bases; junction bases outside the gene matches: 10. The CDR3 sequence: CASSQALPGTGPYEQYF. CDR3 nucleotides: TGTGCCAGCAGCCAAGCCCTCCCTGGGACAGGACCCTACGAGCAGTACTTC.

Here the CDR3 reads CASSLYAGELFF. The CDR3 nucleotides are TGCGCCAGCAGCTTGTATGCCGGGGAGCTGTTTTTT. The gene calls are TRBV5-1 and TRBJ2-2; no clear D. The CDR3 covers 12 residues. V dropped 1 base and J dropped 6 bases, with 4 bases sitting between them. Germline V gives CDR1 SGHRS, CDR2 YFSETQ.

This clonotype has more than one count but fewer than ten. The chain uses TRBV15 and TRBJ1-5; D possibly corresponds to TRBD1 (6 bases). Germline-derived CDR1 and CDR2 are LNHNV and YYDKDF (reference sequence). This CDR3 has 13 amino acids. V was shortened by 1 base and J by 9 bases, with 10 bases between the two germline ends. CDR3 DNA sequence: TGTGCCACCAGCAGAGTTCTACAGGGGCCCCAGCATTTT. Its translation: CATSRVLQGPQHF.

This clonotype was picked up a small number of times. The chain carries TRBV7-2 and TRBJ2-1, with 8 bases fitting TRBD1. From germline, CDR1 is SGHTA and CDR2 FQGNSA. This CDR3 is built from 15 residues. The trim removed 3 bases at V and 7 bases at J, leaving 8 bases unmatched. This CDR3 reads CASSFDRGSSNEQFF. CDR3 nucleotides: TGTGCCAGCAGCTTCGACAGGGGATCGTCGAATGAGCAGTTCTTC.

V usage is TRBV6-6 and J usage is TRBJ1-2, with 8 bases lining up with TRBD1. The CDR3 is made up of 13 amino acids. With V trimmed by 4 bases and J by 7 bases, 5 bases remained unmatched. Germline CDR1 is MNHNY and CDR2 is SVGAGI (reference sequence). The chain's CDR3 is CASSLTGEGGYTF. CDR3 nucleotides: TGTGCCAGCAGTTTGACAGGGGAGGGTGGCTACACCTTC.

The sample holds a few counts of this clonotype. The rearrangement uses TRBV5-4 and TRBJ2-7; D remains ambiguous. The V end was cut by 2 bases, the J end by 2 bases, with 14 bases between. The length of the CDR3 is 15 residues. Germline V gives CDR1 SGHNT, CDR2 YYREEE (reference sequence). CDR3 amino acids: CASSLGKDRAYEQYF. DNA for the CDR3: TGTGCCAGCAGCTTAGGAAAGGACCGCGCCTACGAGCAGTACTTC.

This clonotype was detected only a few times. The chain is built from TRBV15 and TRBJ2-3; 12 positions agree with TRBD2. Trimming took 3 bases from V and 4 from J; bases not matched to a gene: 5. Germline V gives CDR1 LNHNV, CDR2 YYDKDF (reference sequence). This CDR3 is 16 amino acids long. The CDR3 coding sequence is TGTGCCACCAGCAGGATGACTAGCGGGGGTCCAGATACGCAGTATTTT. It yields the protein CATSRMTSGGPDTQYF.

This clonotype was recorded a few times. The chain joins TRBV27 to TRBJ2-7; no definite D call. There are 13 residues in the CDR3. The V gene's germline CDR1 is MNHEY and CDR2 SMNVEV (reference sequence). Between the trimmed V and J ends, which lost 10 bases and 1 base, there was a span of 14 bases. CDR3 sequence: CATRLGSSYEQYF. In DNA form, the CDR3 reads TGTGCCACCCGATTGGGGTCGTCCTACGAGCAGTACTTC.

Note on this clonotype: A junction end diverges from the germline sequence, so it may reflect a read error. This sequence joins TRBV5-6 and TRBJ2-2; TRBD1 aligns across 7 bases. Germline CDR1 and CDR2: SGHDT and YYEEEE. This CDR3 has 14 residues. The DNA for the CDR3 is TGTGCCAGCAGCTTGGGCAGGGGGACCGGGGAGATGTTTTTT. Protein sequence: CASSLGRGTGEMFF.

This clonotype was seen a handful of times. V gene TRBV19 combines with J gene TRBJ1-6; 7 nucleotides agree with TRBD1. The CDR3 length is 17 residues. Germline CDR1 reads LNHDA; CDR2 reads SQIVND (reference sequence). After removal of 4 bases from V and 6 bases from J, the junction contained 12 bases not matched to a gene. In DNA, the CDR3 is TGTGCCAGTAGTACCCATCGACAGGGTGAGTCTAATTCACCCCTCCACTTT. This encodes CASSTHRQGESNSPLHF. Complete variable domain (other parts from reference TRBV19 and TRBJ1-6): DGGITQSPKYLFRKEGQNVTLSCEQNLNHDAMYWYRQDPGQGLRLIYYSQIVNDFQKGDIAEGYSVSREKKESFPLTVTSAQKNPTAFYLCASSTHRQGESNSPLHFGNGTRLTVT.

The rearrangement joins TRBV25-1 to TRBJ1-6; weak D call: TRBD1 (6 bases). The CDR3 consists of 16 residues. Trimming stripped 2 bases from V and 7 bases from J, with 15 bases between. The germline V gene has CDR1 MGHDK and CDR2 SYGVNS. For the CDR3, the DNA is TGTGCCAGCAGTGAAAAGGGCAGGGGAGAAAATTCACCCCTCCACTTT. Translation gives CASSEKGRGENSPLHF.

This clonotype was observed a single time. The chain employs TRBV12-3 or TRBV12-4 and TRBJ2-2, with D unresolved. The CDR3 contains 12 residues. V gave up 3 bases and J gave up 7 bases, with 6 bases separating them. CDR3 DNA sequence: TGTGCCAGCAGTTTTTCTCGCGGGGAGCTGTTTTTT. Protein product: CASSFSRGELFF.

The J gene is TRBJ2-5, the V gene TRBV20-1; D tentatively reads TRBD1 or TRBD2 (5 bases each). Trimming removed 6 bases at V and 11 bases at J, with 22 bases between. This CDR3 comprises 13 residues. Germline-derived CDR1 and CDR2 are DFQATT and SNEGSKA (reference sequence). DNA for the CDR3: TGCAGTGCCCCCGGCCGGGGCCCTCGGTGGCAGTACTTC. This codes for CSAPGRGPRWQYF.

The chain uses TRBV7-3 and TRBJ2-5, with a weak D call TRBD2 (6 bases). The germline V and J ends were trimmed by 5 bases and 5 bases, with 12 bases remaining between them. Germline lookup yields CDR1 SGHTA and CDR2 FQGTGA. The CDR3 is 13 amino acids. CDR3 sequence reads: CASSNGGWETQYF. The CDR3 nucleotides read TGTGCCAGCAGCAACGGGGGTTGGGAGACCCAGTACTTC.

Written as DNA, the CDR3 is TGCAGCGTTGTGAAAGGTCGAGGACTAGCCCCTTGGGATGAGCAGTTCTTC. It specifies CSVVKGRGLAPWDEQFF. The V call is TRBV29-1, the J call TRBJ2-1; 8 positions match TRBD2. From germline, CDR1 is SQVTM and CDR2 ANQGSEA. This CDR3 comprises 17 residues. J lost 8 bases, V lost 4 bases, and 19 bases had no gene match.

V is TRBV9 and J is TRBJ2-2; D gene uncertain. Trimming cost V 1 base and J 6 bases, with 7 bases left between them. CDR1 and CDR2 from the germline V gene are SGDLS and YYNGEE. The CDR3 is made up of 13 amino acids. The CDR3 loop reads CASSVFSAGELFF. The CDR3 DNA is TGTGCCAGCAGCGTATTCAGCGCCGGGGAGCTGTTTTTT.

This clonotype showed up just a few times. DNA for the CDR3: TGCAGTGCTAGAGGGGGGACTAGCGGACCCAATGAGCAGTTCTTC. This codes for CSARGGTSGPNEQFF. The chain couples TRBV20-1 to TRBJ2-1, with 11 nucleotides matching TRBD2. The V gene's germline CDR1 is DFQATT and CDR2 SNEGSKA (reference sequence). V lost 1 base, J lost 6 bases, and 5 bases stayed unmatched. The CDR3 totals 15 residues.

The genes are TRBV27 and TRBJ2-1, with D perhaps TRBD1 (5 bases). Germline loops: CDR1 MNHEY, CDR2 SMNVEV (reference sequence). The CDR3 spans 15 residues. Trimming left V 7 bases short and J 4 bases short, with 17 bases between. In DNA form, the CDR3 reads TGTGCCAGCACCACTCAGGGTTCTGGGTACAATGAGCAGTTCTTC. It codes for CASTTQGSGYNEQFF.

The rearrangement uses TRBV12-3 or TRBV12-4 and TRBJ2-5; 11 bases are shared with TRBD1. V was clipped by 5 bases and J by 8 bases; unmatched bases: 10. The CDR3 totals 15 residues. The CDR3 nucleotides are TGTGCCAGCAGTACCGGGACAGGGGGATTCAGTACCCAGTACTTC. It yields the protein CASSTGTGGFSTQYF.

This clonotype came up a few times. The rearrangement links TRBV7-6 to TRBJ2-5; 11 bases map to TRBD2. V was clipped by 5 bases and J by 7 bases; unmatched bases: 9. The CDR3 consists of 15 residues. CDR1 SGHVS and CDR2 FNYEAQ come from the germline V gene. This CDR3 reads CASSPLAGALRTQYF. The CDR3 DNA sequence: TGTGCCAGCAGCCCACTAGCGGGGGCTCTCAGGACCCAGTACTTC.